These 5 T cell receptor beta chains were all obtained from the same sample, sequenced in a study of shared clonotypes between healthy human individuals. Sequencing was performed with immunoSEQ multiplex PCR; in TCRdb, only in-frame clones are kept and a portion is missing. This sample has approximately 2.5 million clones, with approximately 90% found just once. The sample comprised naive CD4+ T cells sorted from blood. The subset here: CD45RA+ positively selected. Receptors originate from a man between 18 and 35 years old in good health.

This clone has only one observation. The chain has TRBV28 and TRBJ2-2; 7 bases are shared with TRBD2. The CDR3 has 17 amino acids. With V trimmed by 5 bases and J by 4 bases, 13 bases remained unmatched. Looked up from germline, CDR1 is MDHEN and CDR2 is SYDVKM. The chain's CDR3 is CASSPLTYSGITGELFF. The CDR3 region has the DNA TGTGCCAGCAGTCCCTTGACGTACAGCGGGATCACCGGGGAGCTGTTTTTT.

V and J are TRBV5-1 and TRBJ1-2; D may be TRBD1 (6 bases). V lost 3 bases to trimming and J lost 8 bases, with 17 bases between them. From germline, CDR1 is SGHRS and CDR2 YFSETQ. This CDR3 contains 14 residues. CDR3 protein: CASSSTGTSGGYTF. CDR3 sequence (DNA): TGCGCCAGCAGCTCAACCGGGACAAGTGGGGGCTACACCTTC.

The V gene is TRBV5-1, the J gene TRBJ2-3, with TRBD2 identical over 9 bases. There are 22 residues in the CDR3. Germline-derived CDR1 and CDR2 are SGHRS and YFSETQ. The ends lost 0 bases at V and 5 bases at J; junction bases unmatched: 25. Written as DNA, the CDR3 is TGCGCCAGCAGCTTGGCGGCGTTCCCCCATGGCGGGGGGGCCCGGGCAATAGATACGCAGTATTTT. Amino acid sequence: CASSLAAFPHGGGARAIDTQYF.

V is TRBV30 and J is TRBJ2-1; weak D call: TRBD2 (7 bases). Germline V gene lookup returns CDR1 GTSNPN and CDR2 SVGIG (reference sequence). The CDR3 totals 14 residues. V gave up 0 bases and J gave up 9 bases, with 15 bases separating them. The CDR3 DNA reads as TGTGCCTGGAGTGTACGGAGGGGGGAGGGTGAGCAGTTCTTC. As protein: CAWSVRRGEGEQFF. Full variable domain (rest looked up from reference TRBV30 and TRBJ2-1): SQTIHQWPATLVQPVGSPLSLECTVEGTSNPNLYWYRQAAGRGLQLLFYSVGIGQISSEVPQNLSASRPQDRQFILSSKKLLLSDSGFYLCAWSVRRGEGEQFFGPGTRLTVL.

This clone was observed a single time. The chain joins TRBV5-1 to TRBJ2-4, with TRBD1 matching over 7 bases. J gave up 3 bases and V 1 base, and 13 bases lay outside the gene matches. This CDR3 has 18 residues. Germline values: CDR1 SGHRS, CDR2 YFSETQ. The CDR3, as DNA: TGCGCCAGCAGCTTGAGACCGGAGGCCGGGACAGACAAAAACATTCAGTACTTC. The encoded protein is CASSLRPEAGTDKNIQYF.